These T cell receptor beta chains were read from a single sample in a study of shared clonotypes between healthy human individuals. Only in-frame clones appear in the TCRdb table, and some are missing; sequencing was by immunoSEQ multiplex PCR. The data hold about 2.3 million clones, with over 90% observed a single time. Sequencing was carried out using naive CD4+ T cells from PBMCs. Receptor source: a man between 18 and 29 years old in good health. Some clones in this sample may be carry-over from other donors' samples. Each CDR3 is given without its conserved first and last residue. The D gene is left open where the match is weak.

J: TRBJ1-5; V: TRBV7-5; D: .; CDR3: ARSSLGQINQPQH
J: TRBJ2-2; V: TRBV15; D: .; CDR3: ATSRDPTGELF
J: TRBJ2-3; V: TRBV10-3; D: TRBD2; CDR3: AISGTSGNTDTQY
J: TRBJ1-1; V: TRBV2; D: .; CDR3: ATKRGAEAF
J: TRBJ1-1; V: TRBV6-1; D: TRBD1; CDR3: ASRGRTGGNTEAF
J: TRBJ2-7; V: TRBV19; D: TRBD2; CDR3: ASSVFSGAAYEQY
J: TRBJ2-1; V: TRBV29-1; D: .; CDR3: SVVKVRIHNEQF
J: TRBJ2-5; V: TRBV27; D: TRBD2; CDR3: ASSFSWTSGQETQY
J: TRBJ2-1; V: TRBV11-2; D: TRBD2; CDR3: ASSLIAGGPYNEQF
J: TRBJ1-2; V: TRBV5-6; D: .; CDR3: ASSSLDGTYGYT
J: TRBJ2-1; V: TRBV27; D: .; CDR3: ASSGNQALRNEQF
J: TRBJ2-7; V: TRBV28; D: .; CDR3: ASRLESDEQY
J: TRBJ2-4; V: TRBV5-8; D: .; CDR3: ASSSLRGKNIQY
J: TRBJ2-7; V: TRBV5-1; D: TRBD1; CDR3: ASSGTGDYEQY
J: TRBJ1-2; V: TRBV7-2; D: .; CDR3: ASSPAQTWGYT
J: TRBJ2-7; V: TRBV28; D: .; CDR3: ASSSTGLSSYEQY
J: TRBJ2-3; V: TRBV5-1; D: TRBD1; CDR3: ASSAKLPGQRTDTQY
J: TRBJ2-3; V: TRBV5-4; D: .; CDR3: ASSRGGAGTSTDTQY
J: TRBJ2-1; V: TRBV11-2; D: .; CDR3: ASSPARGGYNEQF
J: TRBJ2-1; V: TRBV5-1; D: TRBD2; CDR3: ASSLLAGRNNEQF
J: TRBJ1-5; V: TRBV5-1; D: .; CDR3: ASSLAGQGDQPQH
J: TRBJ1-2; V: TRBV4-1; D: .; CDR3: ASSFGTSLKPIINYGYT
J: TRBJ2-1; V: TRBV12-5; D: TRBD2; CDR3: ASGLWAGGVHNEQF
J: TRBJ1-1; V: TRBV29-1; D: .; CDR3: SVEYSGSAEAF
J: TRBJ2-1; V: TRBV5-1; D: TRBD2; CDR3: ASSPGGPHNEQF
J: TRBJ2-7; V: TRBV27; D: .; CDR3: ASRGSSYEQY
J: TRBJ1-1; V: TRBV28; D: .; CDR3: ASSFGQGWGLMSAF